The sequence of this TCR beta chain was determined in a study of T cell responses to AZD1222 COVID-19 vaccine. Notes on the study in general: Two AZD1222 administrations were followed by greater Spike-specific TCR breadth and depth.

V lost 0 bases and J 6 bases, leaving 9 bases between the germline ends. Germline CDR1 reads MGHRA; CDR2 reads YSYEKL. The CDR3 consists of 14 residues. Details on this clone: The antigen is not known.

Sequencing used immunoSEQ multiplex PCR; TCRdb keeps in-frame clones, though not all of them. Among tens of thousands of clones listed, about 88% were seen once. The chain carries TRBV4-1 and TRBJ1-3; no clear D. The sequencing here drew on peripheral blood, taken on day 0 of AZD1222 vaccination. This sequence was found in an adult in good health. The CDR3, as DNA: TGCGCCAGCAGCCAAGATCAAGGAACAAACACCATATATTTT. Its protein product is CASSQDQGTNTIYF.